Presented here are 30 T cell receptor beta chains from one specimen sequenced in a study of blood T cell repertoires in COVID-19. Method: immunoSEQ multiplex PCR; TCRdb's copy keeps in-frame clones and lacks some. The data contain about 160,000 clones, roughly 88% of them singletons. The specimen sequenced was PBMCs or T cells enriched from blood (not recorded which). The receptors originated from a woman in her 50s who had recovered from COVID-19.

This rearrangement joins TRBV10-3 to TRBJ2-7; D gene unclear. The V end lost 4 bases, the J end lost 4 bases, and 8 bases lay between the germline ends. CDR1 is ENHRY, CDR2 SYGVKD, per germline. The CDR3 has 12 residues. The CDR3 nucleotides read TGTGCCATCAGTGGGGCGAGATACGAGCAGTACTTC. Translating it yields CAISGARYEQYF.

The DNA for the CDR3 is TGTGCCAGTAGTATGGGAACAGGGTTTAGGACAGATACGCAGTATTTT. Amino acids: CASSMGTGFRTDTQYF. This sequence joins TRBV19 and TRBJ2-3; tentatively, D is TRBD1 (6 bases). The germline V gene has CDR1 LNHDA and CDR2 SQIVND (reference sequence). This CDR3 has 16 residues. The V end lost 3 bases, the J end lost 3 bases, and 16 bases lay between the germline ends.

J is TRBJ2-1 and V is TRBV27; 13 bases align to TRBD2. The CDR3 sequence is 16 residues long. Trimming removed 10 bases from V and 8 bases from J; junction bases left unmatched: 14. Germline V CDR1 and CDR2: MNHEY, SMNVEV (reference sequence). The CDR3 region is CATAGTSGGAVDEQFF. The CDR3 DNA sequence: TGTGCCACCGCAGGAACTAGCGGGGGGGCCGTGGATGAGCAGTTCTTC.

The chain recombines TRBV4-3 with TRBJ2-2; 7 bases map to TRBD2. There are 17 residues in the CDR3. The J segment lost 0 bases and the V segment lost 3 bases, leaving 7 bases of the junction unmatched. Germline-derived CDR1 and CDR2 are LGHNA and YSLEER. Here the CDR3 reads CASSHEPGTTNTGELFF. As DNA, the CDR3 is TGCGCCAGCAGCCATGAACCCGGGACTACGAACACCGGGGAGCTGTTTTTT.

The CDR3 nucleotides are TGTGCCATCCCAAGCGGGGGGCCCGGGGAGCTGTTTTTT. Its translation is CAIPSGGPGELFF. The chain recombines TRBV6-5 with TRBJ2-2; 9 positions agree with TRBD2. V was pared by 10 bases and J by 6 bases, with 6 bases of the junction left unmatched. The CDR3 consists of 13 residues. Per the germline V gene, CDR1 is MNHEY and CDR2 is SVGAGI.

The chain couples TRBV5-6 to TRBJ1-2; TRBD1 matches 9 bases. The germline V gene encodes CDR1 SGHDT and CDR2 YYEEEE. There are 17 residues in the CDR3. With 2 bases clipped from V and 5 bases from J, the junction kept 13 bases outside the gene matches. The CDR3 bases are TGTGCCAGCAGCTTAATAGGACAGGGGTCTCTAAAGTATGGCTACACCTTC. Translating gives CASSLIGQGSLKYGYTF.

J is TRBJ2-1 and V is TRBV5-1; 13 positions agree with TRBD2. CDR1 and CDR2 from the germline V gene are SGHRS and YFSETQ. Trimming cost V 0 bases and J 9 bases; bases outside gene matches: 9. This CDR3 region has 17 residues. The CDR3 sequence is CASSLVVWTSGGSEQFF. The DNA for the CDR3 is TGCGCCAGCAGCTTGGTCGTATGGACTAGCGGGGGTAGTGAGCAGTTCTTC.

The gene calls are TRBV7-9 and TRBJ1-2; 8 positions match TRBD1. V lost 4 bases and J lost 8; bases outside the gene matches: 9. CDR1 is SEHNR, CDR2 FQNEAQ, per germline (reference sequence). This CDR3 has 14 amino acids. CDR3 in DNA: TGTGCCAGCAGCTGGGGTCAGGGGGCAGAGGGCTACACCTTC. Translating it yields CASSWGQGAEGYTF.

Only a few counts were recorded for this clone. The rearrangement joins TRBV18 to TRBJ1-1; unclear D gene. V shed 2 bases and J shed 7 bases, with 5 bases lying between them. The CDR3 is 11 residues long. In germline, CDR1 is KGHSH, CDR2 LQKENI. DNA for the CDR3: TGTGCCAGCTCACCAGGCGGTGAAGCTTTCTTT. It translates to CASSPGGEAFF.

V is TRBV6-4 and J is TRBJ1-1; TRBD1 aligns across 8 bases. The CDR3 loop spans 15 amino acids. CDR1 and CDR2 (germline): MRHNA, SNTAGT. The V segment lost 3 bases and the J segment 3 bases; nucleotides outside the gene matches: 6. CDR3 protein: CASSEDYRGYTEAFF. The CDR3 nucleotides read TGTGCCAGCAGTGAGGATTACAGGGGGTACACTGAAGCTTTCTTT.

CDR3 residues: CASSQRRGGDSYNEQFF. In DNA, the CDR3 is TGCGCCAGCAGCCAGAGGCGGGGGGGGGACTCCTACAATGAGCAGTTCTTC. The chain employs TRBV4-3 and TRBJ2-1; 9 bases line up with TRBD2. CDR1 and CDR2 from the germline V gene are LGHNA and YSLEER. Trimming removed 3 bases from V and 0 bases from J; junction bases left unmatched: 6. CDR3 length: 17 amino acids.

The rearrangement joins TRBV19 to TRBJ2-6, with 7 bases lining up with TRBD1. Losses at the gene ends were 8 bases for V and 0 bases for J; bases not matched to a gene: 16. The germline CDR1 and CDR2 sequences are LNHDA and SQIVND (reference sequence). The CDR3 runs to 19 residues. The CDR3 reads CASSFVRRQGNSGANVLTF. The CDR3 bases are TGTGCCAGTTCCTTTGTCAGGAGACAGGGAAACTCTGGGGCCAACGTCCTGACTTTC.

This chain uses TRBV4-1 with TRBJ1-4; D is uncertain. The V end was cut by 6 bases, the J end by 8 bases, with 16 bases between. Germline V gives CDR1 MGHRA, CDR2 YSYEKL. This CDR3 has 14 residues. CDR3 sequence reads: CASRPQTPGEKLFF. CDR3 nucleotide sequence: TGCGCCAGCAGACCGCAGACGCCGGGGGAAAAACTGTTTTTT.

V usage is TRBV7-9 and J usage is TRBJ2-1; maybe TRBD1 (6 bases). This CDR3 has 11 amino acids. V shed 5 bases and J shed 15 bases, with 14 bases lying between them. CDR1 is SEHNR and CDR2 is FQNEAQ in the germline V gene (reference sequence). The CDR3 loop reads CASSGGPMGFF. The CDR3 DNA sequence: TGTGCCAGCAGCGGGGGCCCCATGGGGTTCTTC.

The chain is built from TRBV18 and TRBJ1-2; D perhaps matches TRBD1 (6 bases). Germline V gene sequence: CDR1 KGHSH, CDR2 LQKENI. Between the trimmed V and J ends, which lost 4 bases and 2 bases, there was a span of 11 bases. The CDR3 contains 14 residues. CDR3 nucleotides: TGTGCCAGCTCACGGGACACGACAAACTATGGCTACACCTTC. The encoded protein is CASSRDTTNYGYTF.

The CDR3 DNA follows: TGCGCCAGCAGTTGGACTAGCGGGGACTACGAGCAGTACTTC. Translating it yields CASSWTSGDYEQYF. The chain recombines TRBV10-1 with TRBJ2-7; 12 positions agree with TRBD2. J lost 3 bases, V lost 5 bases, and 2 bases had no gene match. This CDR3 comprises 14 residues. Per the germline V gene, CDR1 is WNHNN and CDR2 is SYGVQD (reference sequence).

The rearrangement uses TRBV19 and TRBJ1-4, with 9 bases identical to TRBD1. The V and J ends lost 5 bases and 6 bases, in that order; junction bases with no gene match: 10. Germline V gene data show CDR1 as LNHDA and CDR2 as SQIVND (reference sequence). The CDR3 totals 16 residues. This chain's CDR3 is CASSVGTGRFYEKLFF. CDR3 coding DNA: TGTGCCAGTAGTGTCGGGACAGGGAGGTTTTATGAAAAACTGTTTTTT.

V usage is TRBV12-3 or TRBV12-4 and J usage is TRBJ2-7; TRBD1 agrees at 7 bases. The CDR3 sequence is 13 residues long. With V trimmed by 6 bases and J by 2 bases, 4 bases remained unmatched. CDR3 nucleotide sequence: TGTGCCAGCAGCCGACAGGGTCCCTACGAGCAGTACTTC. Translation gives CASSRQGPYEQYF.

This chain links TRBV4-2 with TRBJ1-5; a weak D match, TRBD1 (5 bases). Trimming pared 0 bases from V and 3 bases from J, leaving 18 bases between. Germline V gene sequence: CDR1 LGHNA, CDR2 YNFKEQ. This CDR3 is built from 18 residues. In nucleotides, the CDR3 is TGTGCCAGCAGCCAAGATAAGGGAAGGGGCCACCTCAATCAGCCCCAGCATTTT. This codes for CASSQDKGRGHLNQPQHF.

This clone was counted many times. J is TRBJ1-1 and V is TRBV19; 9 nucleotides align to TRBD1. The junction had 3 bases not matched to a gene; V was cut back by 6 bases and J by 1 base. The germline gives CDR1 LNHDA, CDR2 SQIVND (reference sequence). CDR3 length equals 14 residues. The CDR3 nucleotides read TGTGCCAGTAGCCAACAGGGGGCGAACACTGAAGCTTTCTTT. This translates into CASSQQGANTEAFF.

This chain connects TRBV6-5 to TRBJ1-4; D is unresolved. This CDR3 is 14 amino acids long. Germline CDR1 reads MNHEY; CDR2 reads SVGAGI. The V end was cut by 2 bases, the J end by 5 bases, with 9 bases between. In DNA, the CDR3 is TGTGCCAGCAGTTACGGGCAGGAAAATGAAAAACTGTTTTTT. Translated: CASSYGQENEKLFF.

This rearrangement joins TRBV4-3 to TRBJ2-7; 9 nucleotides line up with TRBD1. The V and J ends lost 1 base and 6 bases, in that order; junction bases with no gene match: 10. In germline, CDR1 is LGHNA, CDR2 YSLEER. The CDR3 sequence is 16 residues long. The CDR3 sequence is CASSQAEGQGGGEQYF. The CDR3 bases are TGCGCCAGCAGCCAAGCAGAGGGACAGGGAGGAGGCGAGCAGTACTTC.

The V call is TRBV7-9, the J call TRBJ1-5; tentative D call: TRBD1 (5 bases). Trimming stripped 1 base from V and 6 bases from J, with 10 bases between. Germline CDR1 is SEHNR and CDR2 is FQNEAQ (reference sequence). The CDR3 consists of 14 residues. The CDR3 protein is CASSLGQGGQPQHF. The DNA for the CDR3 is TGTGCCAGCAGCTTAGGTCAGGGCGGTCAGCCCCAGCATTTT.

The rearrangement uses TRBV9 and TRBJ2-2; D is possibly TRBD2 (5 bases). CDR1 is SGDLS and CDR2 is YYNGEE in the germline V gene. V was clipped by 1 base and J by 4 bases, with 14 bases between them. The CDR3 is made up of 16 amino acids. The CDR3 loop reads CASSVNSRAGTGELFF. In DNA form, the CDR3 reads TGTGCCAGCAGCGTAAACTCGAGGGCGGGCACCGGGGAGCTGTTTTTT.

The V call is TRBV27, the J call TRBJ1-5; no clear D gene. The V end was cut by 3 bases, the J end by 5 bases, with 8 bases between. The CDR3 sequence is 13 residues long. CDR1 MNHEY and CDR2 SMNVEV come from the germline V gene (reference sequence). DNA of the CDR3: TGTGCCAGCAGTTTGGCGGGGTATCAGCCCCAGCATTTT. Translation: CASSLAGYQPQHF.

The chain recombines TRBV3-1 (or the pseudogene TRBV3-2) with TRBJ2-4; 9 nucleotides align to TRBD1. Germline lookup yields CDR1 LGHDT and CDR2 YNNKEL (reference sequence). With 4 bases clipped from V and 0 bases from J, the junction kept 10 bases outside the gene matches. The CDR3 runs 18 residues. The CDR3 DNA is TGTGCCAGCAGCCGCGGACAGGGGAACTTACTAGCCAAAAACATTCAGTACTTC. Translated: CASSRGQGNLLAKNIQYF.

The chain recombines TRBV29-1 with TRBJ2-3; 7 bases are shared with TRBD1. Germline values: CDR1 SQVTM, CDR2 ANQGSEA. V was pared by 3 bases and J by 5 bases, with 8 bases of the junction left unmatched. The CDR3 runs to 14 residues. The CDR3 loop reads CSVDGQAAGDTQYF. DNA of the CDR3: TGCAGCGTTGACGGACAGGCGGCCGGAGATACGCAGTATTTT.

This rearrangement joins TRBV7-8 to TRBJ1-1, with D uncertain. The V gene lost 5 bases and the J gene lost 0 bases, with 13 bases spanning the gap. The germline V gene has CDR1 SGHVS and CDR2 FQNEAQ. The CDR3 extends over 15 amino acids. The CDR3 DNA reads TGTGCCAGCAGCCGAGGTCCAGCGATGAACACTGAAGCTTTCTTT. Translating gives CASSRGPAMNTEAFF.

The CDR3 nucleotides are TGTGCCAGCAGTTACTCGGCAGGGCTCAGGGGGACTGAAGCTTTCTTT. Translation: CASSYSAGLRGTEAFF. This chain connects TRBV6-5 to TRBJ1-1; 7 bases fit TRBD1. The CDR3 length is 16 residues. V shed 0 bases, J shed 5 bases, and the junction held 9 bases outside the gene matches. CDR1 is MNHEY and CDR2 is SVGAGI in the germline V gene.

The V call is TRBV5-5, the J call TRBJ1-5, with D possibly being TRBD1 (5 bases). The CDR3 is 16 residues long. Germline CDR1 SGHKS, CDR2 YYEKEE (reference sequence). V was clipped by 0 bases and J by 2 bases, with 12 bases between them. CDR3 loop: CASSLGSFRGNQPQHF. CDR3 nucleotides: TGTGCCAGCAGCTTGGGATCTTTCAGGGGCAATCAGCCCCAGCATTTT.